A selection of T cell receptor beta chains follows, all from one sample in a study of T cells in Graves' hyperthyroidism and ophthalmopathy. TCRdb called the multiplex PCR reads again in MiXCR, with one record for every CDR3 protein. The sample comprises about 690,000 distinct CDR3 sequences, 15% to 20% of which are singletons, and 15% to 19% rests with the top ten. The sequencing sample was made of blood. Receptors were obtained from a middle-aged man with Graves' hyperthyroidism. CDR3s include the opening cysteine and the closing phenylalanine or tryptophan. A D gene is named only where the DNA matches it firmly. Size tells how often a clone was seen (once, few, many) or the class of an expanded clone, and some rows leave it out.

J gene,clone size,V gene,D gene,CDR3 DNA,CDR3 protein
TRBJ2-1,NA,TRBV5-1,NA,TGCGCCAGCAGCCTATTAACCAATGAGCAGTTCTTC,CASSLLTNEQFF
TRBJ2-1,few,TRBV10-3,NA,TGTGCCATCAGTGCTCGGGGAGGAAACTTCAATGAGCAGTTCTTC,CAISARGGNFNEQFF
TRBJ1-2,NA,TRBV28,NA,TGTGCCAGCAGTGTGGACAGTCGGGGCTACACCTTC,CASSVDSRGYTF
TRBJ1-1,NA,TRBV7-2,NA,TGTGCCAGCAGCGCCTCGGGGGGGCGGAACACTGAAGCTTTCTTT,CASSASGGRNTEAFF
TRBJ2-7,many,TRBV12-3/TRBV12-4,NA,TGTGCCAGCACCCGGAGAGCCTCCGAGCAGTACTTC,CASTRRASEQYF
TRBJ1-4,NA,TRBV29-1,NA,TGCAGCGTTGAAAGTGGGGGGACGGGCGGTGAAAAACTGTTTTTT,CSVESGGTGGEKLFF
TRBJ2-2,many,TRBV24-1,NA,TGTGCCACCAGTGATTTCGCCCAACGGGAGCTGTTTTTT,CATSDFAQRELFF
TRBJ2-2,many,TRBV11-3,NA,TGTGCCAGCAGCTTAGGGACCTGGAACACCGGGGAGCTGTTTTTT,CASSLGTWNTGELFF
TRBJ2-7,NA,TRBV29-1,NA,TGCAGCGCTCACGAGGGGCCGGACGAGCAGTACTTC,CSAHEGPDEQYF
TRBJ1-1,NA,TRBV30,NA,TGTGCCTGGACTCCATACACTGAAACTTTCTTT,CAWTPYTETFF
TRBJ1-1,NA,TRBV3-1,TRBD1,TGTGCCAGCAGCCAAGCTCCGGGACAGGGGCGTACTGAAGCTTTCTTT,CASSQAPGQGRTEAFF
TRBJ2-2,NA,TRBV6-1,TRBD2,TGTGCCAGCAGTCGGACTAGCGGGAGAACCGGGGAGCTGTTTTTT,CASSRTSGRTGELFF
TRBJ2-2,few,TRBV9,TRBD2,TGTGCCAGCAGCCCACTCGGCGGGAGGGCGGGCACCGGGGAGCTGTTTTTT,CASSPLGGRAGTGELFF
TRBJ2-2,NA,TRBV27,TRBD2,TGTGCCAGCAGTTTAAAAGCGGGAGGGCCATTCACCGGGGAGCTGTTTTTT,CASSLKAGGPFTGELFF
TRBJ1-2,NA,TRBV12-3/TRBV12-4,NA,TGTGCCAGCAGTTCCCCGGAAGTAAGAGGCTATGGCTACACCTTC,CASSSPEVRGYGYTF
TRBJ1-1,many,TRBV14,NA,TGTGCCAGCAGCCTTAGATTGAACACTGAAGCTTTCTTT,CASSLRLNTEAFF
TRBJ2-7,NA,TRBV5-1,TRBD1,TGCGCCAGCAGCTACGTGCCGGGACAGACCTACGAGCAGTACTTC,CASSYVPGQTYEQYF
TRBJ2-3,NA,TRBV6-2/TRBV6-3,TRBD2,TGTGCCAGCAGTTACGCCGGGACTAGCGGGGATACGCAGTATTTT,CASSYAGTSGDTQYF
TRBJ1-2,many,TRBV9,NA,TGTGCCAGCAGCGTAGACAGCAACTATGGCTACACCTTC,CASSVDSNYGYTF
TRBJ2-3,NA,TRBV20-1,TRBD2,TGCAGTGCGGCGGGAGGGGTCACAGATACGCAGTATTTT,CSAAGGVTDTQYF
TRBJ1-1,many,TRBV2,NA,TGTGCCAGCAGGACATCCGAGGGAACTGAAGCTTTCTTT,CASRTSEGTEAFF
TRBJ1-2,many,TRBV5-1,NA,TGCGCCAGCAGCTTGTCGGGCACAGACTATGGCTACACCTTC,CASSLSGTDYGYTF
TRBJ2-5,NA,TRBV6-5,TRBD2,TGTGCCAGCAGTTACCGGGGGGGCGAGGGAGAGACCCAGTACTTC,CASSYRGGEGETQYF
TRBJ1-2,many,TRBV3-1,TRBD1,TGTGCCAGCACAAGGGACAGTTCCTATGGCTACACCTTC,CASTRDSSYGYTF
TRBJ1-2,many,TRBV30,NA,TGTGCCGCCCGAAATAACTATGGCTACACCTTC,CAARNNYGYTF
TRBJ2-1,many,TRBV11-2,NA,TGTGCCAGCAGGAGGTTTTCCGTTCTTAGCTCCTACAATGAGCAGTTCTTC,CASRRFSVLSSYNEQFF
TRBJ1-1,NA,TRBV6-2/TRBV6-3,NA,TGTGCCACCTCCTTCGGGGGGACCCCCAACACTGAAGCTTTCTTT,CATSFGGTPNTEAFF
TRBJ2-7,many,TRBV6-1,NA,TGTGCCAGCAGTCAGGGGTTCAACTCCTACGAGCAGTACTTC,CASSQGFNSYEQYF
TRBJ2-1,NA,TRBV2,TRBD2,TGTGCCAGCAGCGGGTTTAGCGGGAGCTCCTGCAATGAGCAGTTCTTC,CASSGFSGSSCNEQFF
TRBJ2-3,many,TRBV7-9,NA,TGTGCCAGCAGCTTAGGGGCCCACGGACCAGATACGCAGTATTTT,CASSLGAHGPDTQYF
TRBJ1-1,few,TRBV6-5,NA,TGTGCCAGCAGTTACTATGAGTGGGGGAACACTGAAGCTTTCTTT,CASSYYEWGNTEAFF
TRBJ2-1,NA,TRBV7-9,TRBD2,TGTGCCAGCGGTAGGGCGGGAGGGCAGGGCAATGAGCAGTTCTTC,CASGRAGGQGNEQFF
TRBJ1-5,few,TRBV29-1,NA,TGCAGCGTTGTGGAGGGATCCGCTCAGCCCCAGCATTTT,CSVVEGSAQPQHF
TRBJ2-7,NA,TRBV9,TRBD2,TGTGCCAGCAGCGTAGAAGGGACTAGCGGGAGGAACTACGAGCAGTACTTC,CASSVEGTSGRNYEQYF
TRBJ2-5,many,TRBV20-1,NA,TGCAGTGCGGAAGAAAGGCTTAGGCGAGAGACCCAGTACTTC,CSAEERLRRETQYF
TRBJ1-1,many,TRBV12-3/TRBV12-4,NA,TGTGCCAGCAGTTTTGCTAGGAGGAGCACTGAAGCTTTCTTT,CASSFARRSTEAFF
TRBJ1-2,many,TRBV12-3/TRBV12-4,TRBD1,TGTGCCAGCAGGATGACAGGGTTTGTCTATGGCTACACCTTC,CASRMTGFVYGYTF
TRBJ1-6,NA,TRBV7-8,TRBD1,TGTGCCAGCAGCTTAGCGCAACAGGGGTCGAATTCACCCCTCCACTTT,CASSLAQQGSNSPLHF
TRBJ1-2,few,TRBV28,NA,TGTGCCAGCAGTCTATTTACGGCCGGTGGCTACACCTTC,CASSLFTAGGYTF
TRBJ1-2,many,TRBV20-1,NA,TGCAGTGCTCGCCAAACAGGGCGCGCTGGCTACACCTTC,CSARQTGRAGYTF
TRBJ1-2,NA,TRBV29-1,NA,TGCAGCGTTGAACTTGGTCATGGCTACACCTTC,CSVELGHGYTF
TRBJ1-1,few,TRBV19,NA,TGTGCCAGTAGTATGATAAACACTGAAGCTTTCTTT,CASSMINTEAFF
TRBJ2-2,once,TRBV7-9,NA,TGTGCCAGTTTTACCGGGGAGCTGTTTTTT,CASFTGELFF
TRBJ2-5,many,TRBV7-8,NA,TGTGCCAGCAGCTCAAGGGACTCATCGGAGACCCAGTACTTC,CASSSRDSSETQYF
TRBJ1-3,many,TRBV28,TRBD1,TGTGCCAGCAGTCACCGTTTAGGGGGCGCATTTGGAAACACCATATATTTT,CASSHRLGGAFGNTIYF
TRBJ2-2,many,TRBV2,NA,TGTGCCAAAAACGACAGGATGGACGGGGAGCTGTTTTTT,CAKNDRMDGELFF
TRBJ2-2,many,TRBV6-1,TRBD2,TGTGCCAGCAACGAGGCTAGCGGGAGTCGGCCCACCGGGGAGCTGTTTTTT,CASNEASGSRPTGELFF
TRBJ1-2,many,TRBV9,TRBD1,TGTGCCAGCAGCCTTCTTCCGGGACAGGGAGTCTATGGCTACACCTTC,CASSLLPGQGVYGYTF
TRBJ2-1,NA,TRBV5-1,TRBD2,TGCGCCAGCAGCTTGACTAGCGCCCCCCCACGTAATGAGCAGTTCTTC,CASSLTSAPPRNEQFF
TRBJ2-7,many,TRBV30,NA,TGTGCCTGGAAGATTTCAGCCACCTACGAGCAGTACTTC,CAWKISATYEQYF
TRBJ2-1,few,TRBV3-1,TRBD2,TGTGCCAGCAGCCTAGCGGGAGGCTACTACAATGAGCAGTTCTTC,CASSLAGGYYNEQFF
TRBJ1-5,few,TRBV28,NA,TGTGCCAGCAGTGACAGCAGGGGAGGCAATCAGCCCCAGCATTTT,CASSDSRGGNQPQHF
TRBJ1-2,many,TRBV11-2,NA,TGTGCCAGCAGCTTAGGAAGGGGAGACTATGGCTACACCTTC,CASSLGRGDYGYTF
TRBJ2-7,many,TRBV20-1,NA,TGCAGTGCTACCACGGGTTCAATTTCCTACGAGCAGTACTTC,CSATTGSISYEQYF
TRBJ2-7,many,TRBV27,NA,TGTGCCAGCAGTTTAATAGGAGGGCCTGACGAGCAGTACTTC,CASSLIGGPDEQYF
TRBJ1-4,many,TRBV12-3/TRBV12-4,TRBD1,TGTGCCAGCAGTTGGGGACAGGGCACTAATGAAAAACTGTTTTTT,CASSWGQGTNEKLFF
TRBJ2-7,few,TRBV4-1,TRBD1,TGCGCCAGCAGCCAAGATGGGACAGGGGTCTCCTACGAGCAGTACTTC,CASSQDGTGVSYEQYF
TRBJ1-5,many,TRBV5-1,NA,TGCGCCAGCAGGGAGGCAGGGGAGGATCAGCCCCAGCATTTT,CASREAGEDQPQHF
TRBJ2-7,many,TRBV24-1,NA,TGTGCCACCAGCGATTGGGATATGCCCAGTGGCCACGAGCAGTACTTC,CATSDWDMPSGHEQYF
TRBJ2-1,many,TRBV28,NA,TGTGCCAGCAGCACCGGCCCCTCGCAGGATGAGCAGTTCTTC,CASSTGPSQDEQFF